A selection of T cell receptor beta chains follows, all from one sample in a study of blood T cell repertoires in COVID-19. TCRdb's copy holds only in-frame clones and misses some; the assay was immunoSEQ multiplex PCR. The repertoire holds around 150,000 clones, with more than 65% as singletons. The sample was PBMCs or T cells enriched from blood (not recorded which). These receptors all stem from a man in his forties or fifties who had recovered from COVID-19. CDR3s include the opening cysteine and the closing phenylalanine or tryptophan. A D gene is named only where the DNA matches it firmly. Clone size, where shown, is once, few, many, or a class for clones that have expanded.

D	V	J	size	CDR3	DNA
TRBD2	TRBV11-3	TRBJ2-1	-	CASSLGLGSGTYNEQFF	TGTGCCAGCAGCTTAGGGCTCGGTAGCGGGACCTACAATGAGCAGTTCTTC
-	TRBV9	TRBJ1-4	-	CASSPSGLPNEKLFF	TGTGCCAGCAGCCCCTCAGGGTTACCTAATGAAAAACTGTTTTTT
TRBD2	TRBV18	TRBJ2-3	-	CASSSSLAGRSDTQYF	TGTGCCAGCTCATCGAGTTTAGCGGGGAGGTCAGATACGCAGTATTTT
-	TRBV7-8	TRBJ1-2	-	CASSLSTGDGYTF	TGTGCCAGCAGCTTAAGCACAGGCGATGGCTACACCTTC
TRBD2	TRBV7-3	TRBJ2-1	-	CASSLQGAGLASYNEQFF	TGTGCCAGCAGCCTACAAGGTGCGGGACTAGCCTCCTACAATGAGCAGTTCTTC
-	TRBV7-9	TRBJ2-7	-	CASSLPTGITYEQYF	TGTGCCAGCAGCTTACCCACAGGTATAACCTACGAGCAGTACTTC
TRBD2	TRBV6-1	TRBJ2-7	-	CASSEPSGGLISQGSSYEQYF	TGTGCCAGCAGTGAACCTAGCGGGGGCCTAATTTCGCAGGGGAGCTCCTACGAGCAGTACTTC
TRBD2	TRBV6-1	TRBJ2-1	-	CASSESGGVSDEQFF	TGTGCCAGCAGTGAAAGCGGGGGGGTTTCCGATGAGCAGTTCTTC
-	TRBV5-1	TRBJ1-1	-	CASSQGTGGTEAFF	TGCGCCAGCAGCCAAGGGACGGGGGGCACTGAAGCTTTCTTT
TRBD1	TRBV5-8	TRBJ1-5	-	CASSVDRELGQPQHF	TGTGCCAGCAGCGTCGACAGGGAGCTTGGCCAGCCCCAGCATTTT
TRBD1	TRBV6-1	TRBJ2-7	-	CASSEGHRGAQYF	TGTGCCAGCAGTGAAGGCCACAGGGGCGCGCAGTACTTC
-	TRBV7-8	TRBJ1-1	-	CASSRLTGNTEAFF	TGTGCCAGCAGCAGATTGACAGGGAACACTGAAGCTTTCTTT
TRBD2	TRBV5-4	TRBJ2-1	few	CASRRGGAGNEQFF	TGTGCCAGCAGACGCGGGGGGGCGGGCAATGAGCAGTTCTTC
-	TRBV19	TRBJ2-2	-	CASSQNTGELFF	TGTGCCAGTAGTCAAAACACCGGGGAGCTGTTTTTT
-	TRBV4-2	TRBJ1-1	-	CASSQDGALALSTEAFF	TGTGCCAGCAGCCAAGATGGGGCCTTGGCACTCTCCACTGAAGCTTTCTTT
-	TRBV6-5	TRBJ1-5	once	CASSYSAGINQPQHF	TGTGCCAGCAGTTACTCGGCAGGGATAAATCAGCCCCAGCATTTT
-	TRBV28	TRBJ2-1	-	CASSFEGERNEQFF	TGTGCCAGCAGTTTTGAGGGGGAGAGGAATGAGCAGTTCTTC